This entry features one T cell receptor beta chain sequence. The length of the CDR3 is 15 residues. V lost 5 bases to trimming and J lost 2 bases, with 15 bases between them. Germline V gene sequence: CDR1 SGHVS, CDR2 FQNEAQ. The data are from a study of radiotherapy plus CTLA-4 blockade in lung cancer. The protocol was immunoSEQ multiplex PCR, while the TCRdb copy is restricted to in-frame clones and leaves out a portion. The data contain more than 90,000 clones, about four fifths of them singletons. The sequencing used peripheral blood, collected from a patient treated with radiotherapy plus ipilimumab. The J gene is TRBJ1-2, the V gene TRBV7-8, with D possibly being TRBD1 (6 bases). This clonotype originated in a human donor with non-small cell lung cancer who had a partial response to radiotherapy plus ipilimumab. The CDR3 reads CASSDRTALNYGYTF. DNA for the CDR3: TGTGCCAGCAGCGATAGGACAGCTCTAAACTATGGCTACACCTTC.